A single sample gave rise to the 11 T cell receptor beta chains below, sequenced in a study of post-analysis software for immune sequencing data. Study conclusions and caveats: TRBV segments more frequent in patients than in controls numbered roughly five and included TRBV5-6, TRBV5-1 and TRBV20-1.

No antigen has been identified for these receptors. The library was made from cDNA and included unique molecular identifiers. TCRdb processed the PCR reads anew with MiXCR; each CDR3 protein has one entry. This repertoire shows 740,000 or so distinct CDR3 sequences, 53% found once; its top ten account for approximately 4.5%. Sequences were obtained from blood. These receptors were obtained from a girl aged 5-17 years with multiple sclerosis.

For the CDR3, the DNA is TGTGCCAGCAGCTCTCGGACTAGCGGGTTGATTTATGAGCAGTACTTC. Amino acid sequence: CASSSRTSGLIYEQYF. V is TRBV6-2 or TRBV6-3 and J is TRBJ2-5; TRBD2 matches at 11 bases. J lost 11 bases, V lost 6 bases, and 17 bases had no gene match. CDR3 length: 16 amino acids. Per the germline V gene, CDR1 is MNHEY and CDR2 is SVGEGT.

The chain uses TRBV5-1 and TRBJ2-1, with 10 nucleotides matching TRBD2. CDR3 length: 19 residues. Germline V lookup: CDR1 SGHRS, CDR2 YFSETQ. Unmatched junction bases numbered 11, after V lost 0 bases and J lost 2 bases. DNA of the CDR3: TGCGCCAGCAGCTTGGCCGGGCGAGCGGGAGGGAGAACCTACAATGAGCAGTTCTTC. It yields the protein CASSLAGRAGGRTYNEQFF.

The J gene is TRBJ1-1, the V gene TRBV20-1; unclear D gene. V was cut by 3 bases and J by 1 base, with 9 bases left in between. The CDR3 has 13 residues. Germline V gene lookup returns CDR1 DFQATT and CDR2 SNEGSKA (reference sequence). CDR3 amino acids: CSARSRRNTEAFF. The CDR3 DNA reads as TGCAGTGCTAGGTCCCGGAGGAACACTGAAGCTTTCTTT.

CDR3 DNA: TGTGCCATCAGGGACAGGAGCTCCTACGAGCAGTACTTC. Amino acids: CAIRDRSSYEQYF. The chain is built from TRBV10-3 and TRBJ2-7; 7 bases map to TRBD1. The V segment lost 6 bases and the J segment 0 bases; nucleotides outside the gene matches: 2. In germline, CDR1 is ENHRY, CDR2 SYGVKD. The CDR3 runs to 13 residues.

J is TRBJ1-2 and V is TRBV27; TRBD1 matches at 11 bases. In germline, CDR1 is MNHEY, CDR2 SMNVEV (reference sequence). This CDR3 region has 22 residues. Trimming at V came to 2 bases and at J to 3 bases, leaving 23 bases not matched to a gene. In nucleotides, the CDR3 is TGTGCCAGCAGTTTAAGGGACGGGGCTCGTAGTCGGGGGACAGGGGGTGACTATGGCTACACCTTC. Amino acid sequence: CASSLRDGARSRGTGGDYGYTF.

This clonotype came up a few times. The chain joins TRBV3-1 to TRBJ2-7, with a possible D match to TRBD2 (7 bases). The CDR3 loop spans 16 amino acids. The V gene lost 3 bases and the J gene lost 5 bases, with 20 bases spanning the gap. Germline loops: CDR1 LGHDT, CDR2 YNNKEL (reference sequence). The CDR3 DNA is TGTGCCAGCAGCCAGTCACAGGGTACTAGCGACGACGAGCAGTACTTC. This gives the protein CASSQSQGTSDDEQYF.

The chain couples TRBV25-1 to TRBJ1-1; D gene uncertain. The V gene's germline CDR1 is MGHDK and CDR2 SYGVNS. The CDR3 covers 15 residues. The V gene lost 0 bases and the J gene lost 2 bases, with 10 bases spanning the gap. CDR3 sequence reads: CASSEYPPSNTEAFF. DNA of the CDR3: TGTGCCAGCAGTGAATATCCCCCCTCTAACACTGAAGCTTTCTTT.

The CDR3 DNA reads as TGCAGCGGCACAACGGGGCTGAACACTGAAGCTTTCTTT. Amino acids: CSGTTGLNTEAFF. This sequence joins TRBV29-1 and TRBJ1-1; D is perhaps TRBD1 (5 bases). CDR3 length: 13 amino acids. Germline V gene sequence: CDR1 SQVTM, CDR2 ANQGSEA. Trimming removed 7 bases from V and 0 bases from J, with 12 bases in between.

This clonotype was picked up a small number of times. Compared with germline, one end of the junction differs, possibly owing to a read error. The chain combines TRBV10-1 with TRBJ1-4; tentative D call: TRBD1 (5 bases). The CDR3 is made up of 14 amino acids. Per germline, CDR1 WNHNN and CDR2 SYGVQD (reference sequence). The CDR3, as DNA: TGCGCCAGCAGTGAAGAGGGACGGCCTGAAAAGCTGTTTTTT. Encoded protein: CASSEEGRPEKLFF.

V usage is TRBV6-2 or TRBV6-3 and J usage is TRBJ2-5, with D perhaps matching TRBD1 or TRBD2 (5 bases each). Per the germline V gene, CDR1 is MNHEY and CDR2 is SVGEGT. Trimming took off 1 base at V and 2 bases at J, with 11 bases between the two ends. This CDR3 has 15 residues. The CDR3 bases are TGTGCCAGCAGTTACTGGGGGTCGGGGCAAGAGACCCAGTACTTC. It specifies CASSYWGSGQETQYF.

This clonotype showed up just a few times. The chain combines TRBV20-1 with TRBJ2-7; 10 bases align to TRBD1. The V and J ends lost 2 bases and 5 bases, in that order; junction bases with no gene match: 6. The CDR3 is 14 residues long. The germline V gene encodes CDR1 DFQATT and CDR2 SNEGSKA (reference sequence). CDR3 nucleotide sequence: TGCAGTGCTAGACCCGGGACAGGGGCCGACGAGCAGTACTTC. Amino acids: CSARPGTGADEQYF.